This entry describes one T cell receptor beta chain. Clones were sequenced by immunoSEQ multiplex PCR, and TCRdb holds only the in-frame ones, with some missing. The sample lists about 2.5 million clones; around 90% were seen once. With 7 bases removed from V and 3 bases from J, the gap between germline ends came to 13 bases. The CDR3 spans 13 residues. The germline gives CDR1 MDHEN, CDR2 SYDVKM. The sample belongs to a study of shared clonotypes between healthy human individuals. As for the study in general: CD8 memory received one plate per donor, CD8 naive two, CD4 memory three and CD4 naive three.

Material: naive CD4+ T cells from PBMCs. The sample's subset: CD45RA+ positively selected. This chain uses TRBV28 with TRBJ2-7; perhaps TRBD2 as D (6 bases). The receptor was isolated from a man between 18 and 35 years old in good health. Some clones in this sample may be carry-over from other donors' samples. The CDR3 region is CASTFGGVYEQYF. CDR3 sequence (DNA): TGTGCCAGCACCTTCGGCGGGGTCTACGAGCAGTACTTC.